In this sample, the clone carrying this T cell receptor beta chain turned up once. The antigen remains unidentified. The repertoire was sequenced with immunoSEQ multiplex PCR; TCRdb's copy has only in-frame clones and lacks some. Of about 7,900 clones detected, about three quarters appear once; the ten largest clones hold 6.5% to 8%. Germline CDR1 MNHEY, CDR2 SMNVEV (reference sequence). V was trimmed by 4 bases and J by 0 bases, leaving 16 bases between them. The CDR3 covers 16 residues. Resections took place in Japan or China from about 2014 to 2017. H&E slides confirmed each diagnosis, reviewed by two pathologists independently. The data originate from a study of immune evolution from preneoplasia to lung adenocarcinoma. Study-wide findings and caveats: Later-stage lesions seemingly showed higher T cell density and diversity than normal lung.

This chain uses TRBV27 with TRBJ2-7; D may be TRBD1 (6 bases). The sequence was collected from a person aged 70 to 85 with lung adenocarcinoma. The specimen sequenced was FFPE adjacent normal lung tissue. The CDR3 region is CASSSPLIQGSYEQYF. CDR3 DNA sequence: TGTGCCAGCAGTTCCCCTCTAATACAGGGCTCCTACGAGCAGTACTTC.